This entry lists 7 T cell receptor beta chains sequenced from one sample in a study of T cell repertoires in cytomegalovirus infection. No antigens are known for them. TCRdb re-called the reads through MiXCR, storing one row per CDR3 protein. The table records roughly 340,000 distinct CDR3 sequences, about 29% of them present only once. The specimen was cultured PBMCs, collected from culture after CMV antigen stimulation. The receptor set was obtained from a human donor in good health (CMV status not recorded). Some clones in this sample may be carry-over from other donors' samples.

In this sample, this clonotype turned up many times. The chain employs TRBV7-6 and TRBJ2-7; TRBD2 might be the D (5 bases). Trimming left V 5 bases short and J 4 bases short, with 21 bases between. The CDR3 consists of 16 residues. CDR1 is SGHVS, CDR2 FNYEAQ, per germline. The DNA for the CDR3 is TGTGCCAGCAGCCCAGGACGAGGGTTGACTAAATACGAGCAGTACTTC. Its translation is CASSPGRGLTKYEQYF.

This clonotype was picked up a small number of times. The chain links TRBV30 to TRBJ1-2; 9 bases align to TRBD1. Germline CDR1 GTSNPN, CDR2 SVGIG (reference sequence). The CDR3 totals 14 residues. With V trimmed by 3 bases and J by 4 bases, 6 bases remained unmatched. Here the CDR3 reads CAWRNRGLGYGYTF. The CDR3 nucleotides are TGTGCCTGGAGGAACAGGGGGCTGGGCTATGGCTACACCTTC.

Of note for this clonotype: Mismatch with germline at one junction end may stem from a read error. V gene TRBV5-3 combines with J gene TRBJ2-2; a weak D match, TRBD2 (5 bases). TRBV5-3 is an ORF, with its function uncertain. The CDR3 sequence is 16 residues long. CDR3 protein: CASSLGRRSGTGELFF. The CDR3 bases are TGTGCCAGCAGCTTAGGTAGACGCTCGGGGACCGGGGAGCTGTTTTTT.

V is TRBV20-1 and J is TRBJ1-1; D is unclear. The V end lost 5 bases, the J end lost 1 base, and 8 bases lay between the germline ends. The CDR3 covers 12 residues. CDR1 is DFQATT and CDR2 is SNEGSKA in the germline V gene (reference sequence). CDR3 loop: CSAVDQNTEAFF. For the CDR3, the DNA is TGCAGTGCTGTAGACCAGAACACTGAAGCTTTCTTT.

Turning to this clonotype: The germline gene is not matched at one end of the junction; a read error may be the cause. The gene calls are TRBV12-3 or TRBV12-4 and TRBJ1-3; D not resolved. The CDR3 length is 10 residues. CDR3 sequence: CASRPGPRHF. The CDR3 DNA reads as TGTGCCAGCAGGCCGGGCCCCAGGCATTTT.

The CDR3 DNA reads TGTGCCAGCAGTAGACCGGGACCGATCTACGAGCAGTACTTC. It translates to CASSRPGPIYEQYF. The V call is TRBV27, the J call TRBJ2-7; D possibly uses TRBD1 or TRBD2 (5 bases each). The CDR3 has 14 amino acids. With 5 bases removed from V and 3 bases from J, the gap between germline ends came to 14 bases. Germline assignment: CDR1 MNHEY and CDR2 SMNVEV (reference sequence).

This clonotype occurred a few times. The CDR3 nucleotides are TGTGCCAGCAGTGAAGGGAGACAGGACTCCTACGAGCAGTACTTC. It codes for CASSEGRQDSYEQYF. This chain uses TRBV2 with TRBJ2-7; D may be TRBD1 (6 bases). The germline gives CDR1 SNHLY, CDR2 FYNNEI. The CDR3 is made up of 15 amino acids. Trimming pared 1 base from V and 0 bases from J, leaving 10 bases between. The entire variable domain, with the rest obtained from reference TRBV2 and TRBJ2-7, is as follows: EPEVTQTPSHQVTQMGQEVILRCVPISNHLYFYWYRQILGQKVEFLVSFYNNEISEKSEIFDDQFSVERPDGSNFTLKIRSTKLEDSAMYFCASSEGRQDSYEQYFGPGTRLTVT.